This T cell receptor beta chain was found in a study of response to subunit inactivated influenza vaccine. TCRdb re-derived calls from the RT-PCR reads in MiXCR, one entry per CDR3 protein. Seen here are 800,000 or so distinct CDR3 sequences, 21% observed once, and the top ten hold roughly 10%. Study-wide findings and caveats: Authors suggested few new T cells are recruited by each seasonal influenza vaccination.

This CDR3 contains 12 residues. The V gene lost 0 bases and the J gene lost 13 bases, with 8 bases spanning the gap. Germline CDR1 and CDR2: SGHRS and YFSETQ. On this clonotype itself: Its antigen is still unknown.

The sequencing used PBMCs from blood, collected around 5 days after vaccination. The receptor comes from a man aged 50-60 years who received an inactivated influenza vaccine. V and J are TRBV5-1 and TRBJ1-6; D not resolved. The CDR3 DNA follows: TGCGCCAGCAGCTTGGACAAGTCGCCCCTCCACTTT. It is translated as CASSLDKSPLHF.